The following is a T cell receptor (beta chain) sequence with its context. Its target is not known. This sample was included in a study of cytomegalovirus exposure and HLA in healthy donors. Study-level findings and limits: The study recorded 150 to 200 TCR beta chains that were cytomegalovirus-associated. In vitro data verified three CMV-associated chains as specific for CMV antigens. The majority of TCR sequences were rare, yet some public TCRs appeared in many donors.

Clones were read by immunoSEQ multiplex PCR, and TCRdb kept only the in-frame ones, dropping some. The data contain over 150,000 clones, 75% to 85% of them singletons. Trimming pared 6 bases from V and 4 bases from J, leaving 15 bases between. There are 14 residues in the CDR3. CDR1 SNHLY and CDR2 FYNNEI come from the germline V gene. The donors were members of the validation cohort comprising about 120 subjects, separate from the approximately 710-subject first cohort. The chain employs TRBV2 and TRBJ1-1, with D hard to call. This sequence was found in a woman aged 30 to 39 in good health and CMV-seropositive. Sequencing was performed on PBMCs. This CDR3 is CASRQDNLPTEAFF. The CDR3 nucleotides are TGTGCCAGCAGACAAGACAACCTCCCCACTGAAGCTTTCTTT. The full variable domain, rest sourced from reference TRBV2 and TRBJ1-1, is EPEVTQTPSHQVTQMGQEVILRCVPISNHLYFYWYRQILGQKVEFLVSFYNNEISEKSEIFDDQFSVERPDGSNFTLKIRSTKLEDSAMYFCASRQDNLPTEAFFGQGTRLTVV.